The entry below describes one T cell receptor beta chain. This clone's antigen is unknown. Per-base quality was not reported, and no clone a single base away is much larger than it. The sample originates from a study of MAIT cells during Salmonella Paratyphi A infection (dated by TCRdb to 2016 to 2017). Some background on the complete study: A single dose of 1-5x10^3 CFU of S. Paratyphi A strain NVGH308 was ingested by adult volunteers aged 18 to 60. Diagnosed volunteers received ciprofloxacin 500 mg twice daily for 14 days starting at diagnosis.

Overall study results and their limits: The space taken up by over-represented MAIT clonotypes dropped significantly from baseline to mid-infection (about 0.15 to 0.10), while post-infection showed no significant difference. Although the availability of volunteer samples limited sample sizes, the sizes were judged adequate for detecting differences between groups. MAIT TRBV usage was oligoclonal, favouring TRBV20 and TRBV6, and appeared unchanged by infection. More expansion or contraction among the top five MAIT clonotypes was shown in diagnosed volunteers than in healthy controls (approximately 0.53 versus 0.13), suggesting infection-driven repertoire reshaping.

Library method: 5' RACE. TCRbeta was amplified by two rounds of PCR with Phusion High-Fidelity polymerase, and sample-specific barcodes were added in the primers. TCRbeta libraries were made through template-switch cDNA synthesis using SMARTScribe reverse transcriptase and a TRBC-specific primer. The barcoded samples were pooled and then prepared using the NEBNext Ultra DNA Library Prep Kit for Illumina. Sequencing of the libraries took place on an Illumina MiSeq using the MiSeq reagent kit v2, 300 cycles. Per the source publication's procedure: Jemultiplexer was used to demultiplex reads by barcode, and MiTCR with default parameters handled the alignment. VDJtools removed non-functional sequences, and clonotypes were defined by amino acid sequence, with clonotype frequencies based on assigned sequence reads. The clonal space homeostasis analysis grouped clonotypes by frequency into over-represented (0.05-1), large, medium and small bins. The public reads were run again by TCRdb, first through fastp at Q25 and then through MiXCR, and only productive beta chains were kept. When rows share a CDR3 protein, they turn into one entry using the most common DNA and genes. TCRdb, rather than the study authors, made the V and J calls. In this sample the table shows about 640 distinct CDR3 sequences, around 27% of which occur a single time. Of the sample, 25% to 30% is held by the ten largest clones.

The sample's time point label is to be understood as: mid-infection, around enteric fever diagnosis. Using flow cytometry, MAIT cells, defined as Valpha7.2+ CD161+ T cells, were identified and sorted. In six volunteers who developed enteric fever after controlled oral challenge with live Salmonella Paratyphi A, circulating MAIT cell TCRbeta repertoires were profiled over time. Every diagnosed volunteer provided MAIT cell samples at three timepoints: pre-infection, mid-infection and post-infection. Enteric fever was diagnosed as Paratyphi A bacteremia and/or persistent fever above 38 °C lasting more than 12 hours. Infection was diagnosed in challenged volunteers between day 4 and day 7 after challenge. Between roughly 5,000 and 11,000 MAIT cells per sample were sorted directly into RNAqueous-Micro lysis buffer for RNA extraction. Lymphoprep gradient centrifugation was used to isolate peripheral blood mononuclear cells from blood samples and leukocyte cones. A BD FACSAria Fusion or BD FACSAria III sorter was used for cell sorting.

The CDR3 measures 17 amino acids from cysteine to phenylalanine. CDR3 DNA is the only sequence kept; it has 51 bases, read in frame from the first base. V sheds 2 bases and J sheds 4 bases, leaving 15 bases between their ends. CDR1 and CDR2, looked up from the germline V gene (reference sequence), are SEHNR and FQNEAQ. This clonotype was obtained from a person between 18 and 70 years old who was deliberately infected with Salmonella Paratyphi A in a paratyphoid fever challenge study. The rearrangement joined TRBV7-9 to TRBJ2-6, with the D gene call left open. The sequencing here drew on MAIT cells from blood, taken at the middle sampling point of the challenge study. CDR3 loop: CASSLSFSASGANVLTF. The DNA sequence reads TGTGCCAGCAGCTTATCATTCTCGGCCTCGGGGGCCAACGTCCTGACTTTC.